One T cell receptor (beta chain) is described in this entry. Its target is unknown. cDNA libraries of TCR beta carried unique molecular identifiers. The source material, roughly 0.9 to 11 million T cells, gave rise to 510,000 or so cDNA molecules. TCRdb recomputed calls from the PCR reads with MiXCR, one row per CDR3 protein. The repertoire consists of roughly 200,000 distinct CDR3 sequences, with over 25% occurring once and the leading ten covering about 3.4%. These data come from a study of post-analysis software for immune sequencing data. Study-level background: In terms of disease course, relapsing-remitting, secondary progressive and progressive-relapsing multiple sclerosis were included. General study points: F measure clustering grouped samples strongly by preparation batch. Normalized Chao1 diversity in multiple sclerosis patients fell significantly below that of controls.

This TCR was recovered from a girl under 18 with multiple sclerosis. The specimen was blood.

DNA for the CDR3: TGCAGTTTCCGCACGGGACAGGGTAATTCACCCCTCCACTTT. This codes for CSFRTGQGNSPLHF. V gene TRBV20-1 combines with J gene TRBJ1-6; TRBD1 matches at 9 bases. J lost 6 bases, V lost 8 bases, and 8 bases had no gene match. The CDR3 loop spans 14 amino acids. CDR1 DFQATT and CDR2 SNEGSKA come from the germline V gene (reference sequence).